This T cell receptor beta chain was retrieved from a study of beta chain features in type 1 diabetes. At the level of the study: In all, approximately 100,000,000 sorted cells from all samples were analyzed. Study conclusions and caveats: The study found that naive, central memory and Treg TCRB repertoires appeared more similar in patients than in healthy donors.

Trimming at V came to 0 bases and at J to 15 bases, leaving 15 bases not matched to a gene. The CDR3 consists of 16 residues. Germline CDR1 and CDR2: LGHNA and YSLEER. As every portion of the isolated RNA was reverse transcribed, the sequencing read expressed TCRB transcripts. There were some 3.6 million reads on average in the naive, central memory and regulatory T cell samples. The data were produced by immunoSEQ multiplex PCR, yet TCRdb's version contains in-frame clones alone and is incomplete. The sample has just over 600,000 clones, around 15% seen once. Of note for this clone: Its antigen is as yet unknown.

Naive, central memory, regulatory and stem cell-like memory cells within the CD4+ compartment were sorted using CD45RO/CCR7/CD25/CD127/CD95/CD27. This rearrangement joins TRBV4-3 to TRBJ1-4; TRBD1 matches 8 bases. Material for sequencing was naive CD4+ T cells from blood. The sequence was obtained from a man aged 18 to 35 in good health. CDR3 loop: CASSQDDRGLGRRMFF. The CDR3 bases are TGCGCCAGCAGCCAAGATGACAGGGGCCTTGGTAGAAGGATGTTTTTT.